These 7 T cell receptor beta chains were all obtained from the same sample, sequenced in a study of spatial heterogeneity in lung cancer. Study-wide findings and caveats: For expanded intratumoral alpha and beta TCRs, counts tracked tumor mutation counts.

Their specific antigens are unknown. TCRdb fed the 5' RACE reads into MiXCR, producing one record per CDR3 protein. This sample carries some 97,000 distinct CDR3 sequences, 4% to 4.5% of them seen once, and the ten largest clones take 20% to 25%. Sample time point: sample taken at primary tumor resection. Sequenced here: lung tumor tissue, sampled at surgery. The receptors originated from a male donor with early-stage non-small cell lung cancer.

The CDR3 region has the DNA TGTGCCAGCACCCTTTTTCCCCCCGCCGACTCCCGGGGTACGCAGTATTTT. Translating it yields CASTLFPPADSRGTQYF. The chain combines TRBV28 with TRBJ2-3; maybe TRBD2 (5 bases). CDR3 length: 17 amino acids. V lost 7 bases and J 8 bases, leaving 28 bases between the germline ends. Germline loops: CDR1 MDHEN, CDR2 SYDVKM.

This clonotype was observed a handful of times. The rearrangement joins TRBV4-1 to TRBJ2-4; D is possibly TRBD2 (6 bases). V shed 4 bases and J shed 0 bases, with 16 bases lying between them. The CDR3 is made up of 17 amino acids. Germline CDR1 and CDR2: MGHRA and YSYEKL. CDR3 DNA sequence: TGCGCCAGCAGCCCCTGGACTACCAGTTTAGCCAAAAACATTCAGTACTTC. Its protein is CASSPWTTSLAKNIQYF.

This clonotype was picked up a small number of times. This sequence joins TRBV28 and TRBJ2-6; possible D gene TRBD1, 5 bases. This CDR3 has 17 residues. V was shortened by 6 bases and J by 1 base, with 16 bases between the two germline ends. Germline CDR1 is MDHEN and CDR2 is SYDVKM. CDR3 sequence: CASSFLGAHSGANVLTF. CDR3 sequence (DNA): TGTGCCAGCAGCTTCCTAGGGGCTCATTCTGGGGCCAACGTCCTGACTTTC.

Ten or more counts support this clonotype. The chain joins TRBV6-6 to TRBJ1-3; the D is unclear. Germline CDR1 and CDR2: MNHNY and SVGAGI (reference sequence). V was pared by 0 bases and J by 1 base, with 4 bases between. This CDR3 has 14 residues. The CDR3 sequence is CASSYSGSGNTIYF. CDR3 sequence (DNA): TGTGCCAGCAGTTACTCAGGGTCTGGAAACACCATATATTTT.

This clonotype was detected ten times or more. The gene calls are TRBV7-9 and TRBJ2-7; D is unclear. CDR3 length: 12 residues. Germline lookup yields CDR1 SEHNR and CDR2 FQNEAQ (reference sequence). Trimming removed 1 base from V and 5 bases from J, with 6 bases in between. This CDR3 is CASSLESNEQYF. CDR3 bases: TGTGCCAGCAGCTTAGAATCTAACGAGCAGTACTTC. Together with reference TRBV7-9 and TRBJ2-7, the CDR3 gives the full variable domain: DTGVSQNPRHKITKRGQNVTFRCDPISEHNRLYWYRQTLGQGPEFLTYFQNEAQLEKSRLLSDRFSAERPKGSFSTLEIQRTEQGDSAMYLCASSLESNEQYFGPGTRLTVT.

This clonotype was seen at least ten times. CDR3 in amino acids: CASSWTSGPYNEQFF. The CDR3 DNA sequence: TGTGCCAGCAGCTGGACTAGCGGACCGTACAATGAGCAGTTCTTC. The V and J genes are TRBV11-2 and TRBJ2-1; TRBD2 agrees at 10 bases. The CDR3 length is 15 residues. CDR1 and CDR2 from the germline V gene are SGHAT and FQNNGV. The trim removed 4 bases at V and 4 bases at J, leaving 4 bases unmatched. Using reference TRBV11-2 and TRBJ2-1 for the parts outside the CDR3, the full variable domain is EAGVAQSPRYKIIEKRQSVAFWCNPISGHATLYWYQQILGQGPKLLIQFQNNGVVDDSQLPKDRFSAERLKGVDSTLKIQPAKLEDSAVYLCASSWTSGPYNEQFFGPGTRLTVL.

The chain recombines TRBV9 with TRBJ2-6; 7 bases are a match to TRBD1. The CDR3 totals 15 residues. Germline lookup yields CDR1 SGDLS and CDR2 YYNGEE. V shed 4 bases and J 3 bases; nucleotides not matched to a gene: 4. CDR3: CASSPRQGGANVLTF. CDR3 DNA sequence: TGTGCCAGCAGCCCCCGACAGGGTGGGGCCAACGTCCTGACTTTC.